The rows below give T cell receptor beta chains drawn from one sample of a study of T cells after yellow fever vaccination. TCRdb ran MiXCR on the 5' RACE reads and lists one entry per CDR3 protein. Seen here are 450,000 to 600,000 distinct CDR3 sequences, roughly 13% observed once, and the top ten hold about 14%. This sample comprised PBMCs, obtained on the day of the yellow fever booster vaccination. The source is a man aged 25-45 years who received the YFV17D yellow fever vaccine. The CDR3 runs from the conserved cysteine through the conserved F or W. D genes are given only for firm matches. A clone size is listed for some rows: how often the clone was seen (once, few, many), or a class if it is expanded.

j_call	clone_size	d_call	v_call	cdr3_nt	cdr3_aa
TRBJ2-3	-	TRBD2	TRBV5-1	TGCGCCAGCAGCCCCGGGGGGAGGACTGCTAGCACAGATACGCAGTATTTT	CASSPGGRTASTDTQYF
TRBJ2-3	few	-	TRBV3-1	TGTGCCAGCAGCCTGGCGGGGTACGTCACAGATACGCAGTATTTT	CASSLAGYVTDTQYF
TRBJ2-2	few	-	TRBV2	TGTGCCAGCAGCGTAGGTACTAGCAGAGACACCGGGGAGCTGTTTTTT	CASSVGTSRDTGELFF
TRBJ2-4	few	TRBD1	TRBV2	TGTGCCAGCAGGGGGACAGGGGGACTAGCCAAAAACATTCAGTACTTC	CASRGTGGLAKNIQYF
TRBJ2-3	few	TRBD2	TRBV27	TGTGCCAGCAGCATAGGGACTAGCGGGAGGGCTAGCACAGATACGCAGTATTTT	CASSIGTSGRASTDTQYF
TRBJ2-7	-	-	TRBV6-1	TGTGCCAGCAGTGAAGCTTACAGGATCTACGAGCAGTACTTC	CASSEAYRIYEQYF
TRBJ2-1	-	-	TRBV4-2	TGTGCCAGCAGCCAAGATATCCAGGGATCCTACAATGAGCAGTTCTTC	CASSQDIQGSYNEQFF
TRBJ2-4	-	TRBD1	TRBV4-2	TGTGCCATCAGACCCGGGACAGGGGTCGGCATTCAGTACTTC	CAIRPGTGVGIQYF
TRBJ1-2	few	TRBD1	TRBV7-9	TGTGCCAGCACCCTGGGGCAGGGGGGCGATGGCTACACCTTC	CASTLGQGGDGYTF
TRBJ2-3	-	-	TRBV4-3	TGCGCCAGCAGCCAAGGAGTTCGACAGCCAGGTGGAGATACGCAGTATTTT	CASSQGVRQPGGDTQYF
TRBJ2-1	many	-	TRBV12-3/TRBV12-4	TGTGCCAGCAGTGAGAAAGGAATGCTTTACAATGAGCAGTTCTTC	CASSEKGMLYNEQFF
TRBJ2-1	-	TRBD2	TRBV11-2	TGTGCCAGCAGCTTACGGTCTAGCGGGATCGGCAATGAGCAGTTCTTC	CASSLRSSGIGNEQFF
TRBJ2-7	few	-	TRBV3-1	TGTGCCAGCAGCCTTCAAGCCAGGGAGGATCGCGAGCAGTACTTC	CASSLQAREDREQYF
TRBJ2-1	few	TRBD1	TRBV2	TGTGCCAGCAGTGCCAGGGACAGGGGGCCGAATGAGCAGTTCTTC	CASSARDRGPNEQFF
TRBJ2-5	-	-	TRBV28	TGTGCCAGCAGTACCCGACAATCACAAGAGACCCAGTACTTC	CASSTRQSQETQYF
TRBJ2-7	few	-	TRBV29-1	TGCAGCGTTGAAATTAGCTACGAGCAGTACTTC	CSVEISYEQYF
TRBJ1-6	-	TRBD1	TRBV7-3	TGTGCCAGCAGCTCGACCGGGACAGAGAATTCACCCCTCCACTTT	CASSSTGTENSPLHF
TRBJ2-1	few	TRBD2	TRBV5-1	TGCGCCAGCAGCCCCTCCGCGGGCGGGGGATACAATGAGCAGTTCTTC	CASSPSAGGGYNEQFF
TRBJ1-5	few	-	TRBV12-3/TRBV12-4	TGTGCCAGCAGTTCAGGGGATGTGTATGGCAATCAGCCCCAGCATTTT	CASSSGDVYGNQPQHF
TRBJ2-3	-	-	TRBV12-3/TRBV12-4	TGTGCCAGCAGTTTAACAGCATCAGGCACAGATACGCAGTATTTT	CASSLTASGTDTQYF
TRBJ1-3	-	-	TRBV12-3/TRBV12-4	TGTGCCAGCACCCGGATAGTCTCTGGAAACACCATATATTTT	CASTRIVSGNTIYF
TRBJ2-1	-	-	TRBV7-7	TGTGCCAGCAGCCTGGGTTTGGGGAGGCTCAATGAGCAGTTCTTC	CASSLGLGRLNEQFF
TRBJ2-2	-	TRBD2	TRBV5-1	TGCGCCAGCAGCATAGGTAGCGGGACCGTTGGGACCGGGGAGCTGTTTTTT	CASSIGSGTVGTGELFF
TRBJ2-1	-	TRBD2	TRBV4-3	TGCGCCAGCAGCCAGGGACGCTTAGCGGGTCCCCCCGGCAATGAGCAGTTCTTC	CASSQGRLAGPPGNEQFF